Each of the 19 T cell receptor beta chains below was sequenced from the same sample in a study of cytomegalovirus exposure and HLA in healthy donors. The primer mix had 60 Vbeta and 13 Jbeta primers. Data came from immunoSEQ multiplex PCR; TCRdb stores just in-frame clones and leaves some out. The data contain about 140,000 clones, roughly 80% of them singletons. The sequenced sample was PBMCs. These receptor sequences come from a male donor in good health and CMV-seronegative.

The chain's CDR3 is CASSEGGQGACEQYF. CDR3 sequence (DNA): TGCGCCAGCAGTGAAGGGGGACAGGGGGCGTGTGAGCAGTACTTC. The chain combines TRBV10-1 with TRBJ2-7; 12 bases match TRBD1. Germline values: CDR1 WNHNN, CDR2 SYGVQD (reference sequence). Trimming at V came to 3 bases and at J to 7 bases, leaving 7 bases not matched to a gene. This CDR3 contains 15 residues.

V usage is TRBV2 and J usage is TRBJ2-5; 10 bases match TRBD2. The J call is in doubt because the DNA end fits TRBJ2-7 better. CDR3 length: 15 amino acids. Germline V lookup: CDR1 SNHLY, CDR2 FYNNEI. For the CDR3, the DNA is TGTGCCAGCAGAACCATGACTAGCGGGTCCTACGAGCAGTACTTC. Its translation: CASRTMTSGSYEQYF.

This sequence joins TRBV29-1 and TRBJ2-5, with 9 bases fitting TRBD1. CDR3 size: 15 residues. V shed 4 bases and J 5 bases; nucleotides not matched to a gene: 11. Germline V lookup: CDR1 SQVTM, CDR2 ANQGSEA. Here the CDR3 reads CSVGAGQGIGETQYF. The CDR3 DNA reads TGCAGCGTTGGTGCCGGACAGGGGATCGGGGAGACCCAGTACTTC.

J is TRBJ2-6 and V is TRBV4-3, with 9 bases aligning to TRBD1. The germline V gene encodes CDR1 LGHNA and CDR2 YSLEER. CDR3 length: 20 residues. The ends lost 1 base at V and 3 bases at J; junction bases unmatched: 13. CDR3 in amino acids: CASSQVGGPGTGYGANVLTF. CDR3 coding DNA: TGCGCCAGCAGCCAAGTTGGGGGCCCCGGGACAGGGTATGGGGCCAACGTCCTGACTTTC.

This clone appeared a few times. The V call is TRBV5-1, the J call TRBJ2-1; 7 positions agree with TRBD2. Germline CDR1 SGHRS, CDR2 YFSETQ. V dropped 0 bases and J dropped 8; count of bases not matched to a gene: 11. The CDR3 contains 16 residues. The CDR3 DNA reads as TGCGCCAGCAGCTTGGAGGCTAGCGGCCTTCTCGATGAGCAGTTCTTC. It is translated as CASSLEASGLLDEQFF.

V is TRBV9 and J is TRBJ2-1; 11 nucleotides line up with TRBD2. CDR1 and CDR2 (germline): SGDLS, YYNGEE. Trimming cost V 0 bases and J 5 bases; bases outside gene matches: 1. The CDR3 sequence is 15 residues long. This CDR3 reads CASSVELAGDNEQFF. The CDR3 nucleotides are TGTGCCAGCAGCGTAGAACTAGCGGGGGACAATGAGCAGTTCTTC.

V and J are TRBV19 and TRBJ2-7; TRBD2 agrees at 7 bases. Germline lookup yields CDR1 LNHDA and CDR2 SQIVND (reference sequence). Trimming cost V 4 bases and J 3 bases; bases outside gene matches: 6. There are 14 residues in the CDR3. The CDR3 DNA sequence: TGTGCCAGTAGTAGGGGGGGGGAGGACTACGAGCAGTACTTC. This encodes CASSRGGEDYEQYF.

This clone has a single count. Germline and junction disagree at one end, which may indicate a read error. In DNA form, the CDR3 reads TGTTCCAGCAGCTTAGGAGGCCGCCCGGGGTTCTTC. Encoded protein: CSSSLGGRPGFF. This rearrangement joins TRBV7-9 to TRBJ2-1; a weak D match, TRBD2 (5 bases). In germline, CDR1 is SEHNR, CDR2 FQNEAQ (reference sequence). The CDR3 has 12 residues. Full variable domain (rest looked up from reference TRBV7-9 and TRBJ2-1): DTGVSQNPRHKITKRGQNVTFRCDPISEHNRLYWYRQTLGQGPEFLTYFQNEAQLEKSRLLSDRFSAERPKGSFSTLEIQRTEQGDSAMYLCSSSLGGRPGFFGPGTRLTVL.

This CDR3 reads CASSPRDRVGEKLFF. CDR3 in DNA: TGTGCCAGCAGTCCCCGGGACAGGGTTGGAGAAAAACTGTTTTTT. The V gene is TRBV6-1, the J gene TRBJ1-4, with 9 bases matching TRBD1. The CDR3 is 15 residues long. The germline V gene encodes CDR1 MNHNS and CDR2 SASEGT. Trimming cost V 5 bases and J 8 bases; bases outside gene matches: 9.

The rearrangement joins TRBV4-1 to TRBJ2-1; D is perhaps TRBD2 (6 bases). The CDR3 loop spans 17 amino acids. Trimming pared 4 bases from V and 0 bases from J, leaving 16 bases between. CDR1 MGHRA and CDR2 YSYEKL come from the germline V gene. The CDR3 bases are TGCGCCAGCAGCCTTCTCCCCGGGGGTAGCTCCTACAATGAGCAGTTCTTC. This encodes CASSLLPGGSSYNEQFF.

The chain joins TRBV28 to TRBJ2-5, with D possibly being TRBD2 (7 bases). The V and J ends lost 3 bases and 2 bases respectively, with 13 bases between them. Germline loops: CDR1 MDHEN, CDR2 SYDVKM. The CDR3 is 15 residues long. The CDR3 DNA reads TGTGCCAGCAGTTTGCGGGGGCCCCCTCAAGAGACCCAGTACTTC. Its protein product is CASSLRGPPQETQYF.

This clone was counted only a few times. The chain uses TRBV7-6 and TRBJ2-1; TRBD2 aligns across 8 bases. Germline assignment: CDR1 SGHVS and CDR2 FNYEAQ. The CDR3 is 13 residues long. The V gene end was trimmed by 1 base and the J gene end by 7 bases; junction bases not matched to a gene: 0. The DNA for the CDR3 is TGTGCCAGCAGCTTAGGACTAGCGAATGAGCAGTTCTTC. Its protein product is CASSLGLANEQFF.

The chain is built from TRBV29-1 and TRBJ2-7; 7 positions agree with TRBD1. From germline, CDR1 is SQVTM and CDR2 ANQGSEA. V lost 5 bases and J lost 0; bases outside the gene matches: 4. The CDR3 has 13 amino acids. CDR3 DNA sequence: TGCAGCGTTACGGGACAGCTCTCCTACGAGCAGTACTTC. Its translation: CSVTGQLSYEQYF.

This chain connects TRBV20-1 to TRBJ2-7; a possible D gene is TRBD1 (6 bases). The germline gives CDR1 DFQATT, CDR2 SNEGSKA (reference sequence). Between the trimmed V and J ends, which lost 7 bases and 2 bases, there was a span of 9 bases. The CDR3 has 11 residues. This CDR3 reads CSVQGPYEQYF. CDR3 DNA sequence: TGCAGTGTACAGGGTCCCTACGAGCAGTACTTC.

The chain carries TRBV4-1 and TRBJ2-5, with D perhaps matching TRBD1 (7 bases). Germline V lookup: CDR1 MGHRA, CDR2 YSYEKL. Deletions cut 9 bases from V and 7 bases from J, with 18 bases between. This CDR3 comprises 13 residues. The CDR3 loop reads CASTGVQEGTQYF. CDR3 DNA sequence: TGCGCCAGTACAGGGGTTCAGGAGGGGACCCAGTACTTC.

This chain connects TRBV4-2 to TRBJ2-3; a weak D match, TRBD1 (6 bases). The germline V and J ends were trimmed by 4 bases and 2 bases, with 13 bases remaining between them. Looked up from germline, CDR1 is LGHNA and CDR2 is YNFKEQ. This CDR3 spans 15 amino acids. The CDR3 coding sequence is TGTGCCAGCAGCCCGTGGACAGCAGACACAGATACGCAGTATTTT. Amino acid sequence: CASSPWTADTDTQYF.

This clone was seen once. The genes are TRBV18 and TRBJ2-3; possibly TRBD1 for D (5 bases). V lost 6 bases and J 2 bases, leaving 27 bases between the germline ends. Germline V gene data show CDR1 as KGHSH and CDR2 as LQKENI. This CDR3 spans 19 amino acids. CDR3: CASSRDSFKSIFFTDTQYF. CDR3 DNA sequence: TGTGCCAGCTCCCGAGACAGTTTCAAATCCATTTTTTTCACAGATACGCAGTATTTT.

This chain joins TRBV5-5 and TRBJ2-7; TRBD2 aligns across 9 bases. The CDR3 consists of 19 residues. Germline V gene data show CDR1 as SGHKS and CDR2 as YYEKEE (reference sequence). The trim removed 0 bases at V and 4 bases at J, leaving 17 bases unmatched. CDR3 nucleotides: TGTGCCAGCAGCTTGGGCCCCTCGAAAAGACTAGCGGTAATGTACGAGCAGTACTTC. Protein sequence: CASSLGPSKRLAVMYEQYF.

As concerns this clone: This same CDR3 is encoded by further DNA sequences in the sample. This chain connects TRBV4-1 to TRBJ2-3; D uncertain. Trimming took off 0 bases at V and 7 bases at J, with 14 bases between the two ends. This CDR3 has 15 amino acids. Germline lookup yields CDR1 MGHRA and CDR2 YSYEKL. The CDR3 loop reads CASSQDRSPLHTQYF. The CDR3 DNA reads as TGCGCCAGCAGCCAAGATCGGTCCCCGCTACATACGCAGTATTTT.